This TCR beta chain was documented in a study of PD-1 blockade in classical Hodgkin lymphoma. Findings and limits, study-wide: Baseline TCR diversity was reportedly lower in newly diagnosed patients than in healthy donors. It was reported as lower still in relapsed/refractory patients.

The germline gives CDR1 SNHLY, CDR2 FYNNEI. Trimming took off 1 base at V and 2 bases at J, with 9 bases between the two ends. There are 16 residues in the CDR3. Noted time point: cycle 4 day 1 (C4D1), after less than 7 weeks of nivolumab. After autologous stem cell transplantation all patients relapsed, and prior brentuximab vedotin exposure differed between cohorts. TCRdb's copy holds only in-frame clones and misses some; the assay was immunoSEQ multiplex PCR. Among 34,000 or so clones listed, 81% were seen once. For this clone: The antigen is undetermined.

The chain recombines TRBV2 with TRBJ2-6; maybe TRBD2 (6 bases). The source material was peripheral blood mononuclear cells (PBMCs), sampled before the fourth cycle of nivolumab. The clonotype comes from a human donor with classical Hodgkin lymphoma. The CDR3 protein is CASSEEGLAGANVLTF. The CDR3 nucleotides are TGTGCCAGCAGTGAAGAGGGACTCGCTGGGGCCAACGTCCTGACTTTC.